Listed below are T cell receptor beta chains from one sample, sequenced in a study of blood T cell repertoires in COVID-19. Using immunoSEQ multiplex PCR, the repertoire was profiled, and TCRdb retains in-frame clones only, with some absent. Of roughly 200,000 clones in the sample, about 80% were seen once. The sequencing sample was made of PBMCs or T cells enriched from blood (not recorded which). These receptors all come from a woman aged 60-75 years with acute COVID-19. Both conserved end residues are part of each CDR3. The D gene is left open where the match is weak.

v_call: TRBV7-9; j_call: TRBJ2-3; d_call: TRBD1; cdr3_nt: TGTGCCAGCAGCTTAGGCCTGGGACAGGGCACAGATACGCAGTATTTT; cdr3_aa: CASSLGLGQGTDTQYF
v_call: TRBV27; j_call: TRBJ1-2; d_call: .; cdr3_nt: TGTGCCAGCAGGAACTCAGGGGTGAAGGACTATGGCTACACCTTC; cdr3_aa: CASRNSGVKDYGYTF
v_call: TRBV11-2; j_call: TRBJ1-2; d_call: TRBD1; cdr3_nt: TGTGCCAGCAGCTCAGGGACAGGAAAAGGCTACACCTTC; cdr3_aa: CASSSGTGKGYTF
v_call: TRBV19; j_call: TRBJ1-2; d_call: TRBD1; cdr3_nt: TGTGCCAGTAGTGCACTCGGGACAGGGAACTATGGCTACACCTTC; cdr3_aa: CASSALGTGNYGYTF
v_call: TRBV5-1; j_call: TRBJ2-5; d_call: .; cdr3_nt: TGCGCCAGCACTACGGGGGACAGCCAAGAGACCCAGTACTTC; cdr3_aa: CASTTGDSQETQYF
v_call: TRBV9; j_call: TRBJ2-3; d_call: .; cdr3_nt: TGTGCCAGCAGCGCCTCCCGGGTTGCTAGCACAGATACGCAGTATTTT; cdr3_aa: CASSASRVASTDTQYF
v_call: TRBV6-4; j_call: TRBJ2-3; d_call: TRBD2; cdr3_nt: TGTGCCAGCAGTCCCGGGACTAGTGTTGTAACAGATACGCAGTATTTT; cdr3_aa: CASSPGTSVVTDTQYF
v_call: TRBV6-5; j_call: TRBJ1-3; d_call: TRBD1; cdr3_nt: TGTGCCAGCAGGACAGGGGCGAGTAACACCATATATTTT; cdr3_aa: CASRTGASNTIYF
v_call: TRBV19; j_call: TRBJ2-5; d_call: .; cdr3_nt: TGTGCCAGTAGCCCATCAGAGGGAGAGACCCAGTACTTC; cdr3_aa: CASSPSEGETQYF
v_call: TRBV7-9; j_call: TRBJ1-4; d_call: TRBD1; cdr3_nt: TGTGCCAGCAGCCAGGGACAGGGGAACGAAAAACTGTTTTTT; cdr3_aa: CASSQGQGNEKLFF
v_call: TRBV18; j_call: TRBJ2-5; d_call: TRBD2; cdr3_nt: TGTGCCAGCTCCCTAGCGGGGGACCAAGAGACCCAGTACTTC; cdr3_aa: CASSLAGDQETQYF
v_call: TRBV30; j_call: TRBJ2-3; d_call: TRBD2; cdr3_nt: TGTGCCTGGAGTTTGAGCGGGGGGGGTATTGCAGATACGCAGTATTTT; cdr3_aa: CAWSLSGGGIADTQYF
v_call: TRBV30; j_call: TRBJ2-6; d_call: TRBD1; cdr3_nt: TGTGCCTGGGGACAGGGGAAAGTGACCAACGTCCTGACTTTC; cdr3_aa: CAWGQGKVTNVLTF
v_call: TRBV9; j_call: TRBJ2-1; d_call: TRBD2; cdr3_nt: TGTGCCAGCAGCTTCCGGACTAGCGGGGGAGCTCAGCCCTACAATGAGCAGTTCTTC; cdr3_aa: CASSFRTSGGAQPYNEQFF
v_call: TRBV24-1; j_call: TRBJ2-2; d_call: TRBD2; cdr3_nt: TGTGCCACCAGTGATTTAGGACGGACTAGCGGGACCACCGGGGAGCTGTTTTTT; cdr3_aa: CATSDLGRTSGTTGELFF
v_call: TRBV6-5; j_call: TRBJ1-6; d_call: TRBD1; cdr3_nt: TGTGCCAGCAGTTCGAACAGGGGTAATTCACCCCTCCACTTT; cdr3_aa: CASSSNRGNSPLHF
v_call: TRBV10-1; j_call: TRBJ2-3; d_call: .; cdr3_nt: TGCGCCAGCAGTGATGCGCGGGGCCCCTCAGATACGCAGTATTTT; cdr3_aa: CASSDARGPSDTQYF
v_call: TRBV7-9; j_call: TRBJ2-1; d_call: TRBD2; cdr3_nt: TGTGCCAGCAGCCTGTCGGGACTAGTTAGGCAGTTCTTC; cdr3_aa: CASSLSGLVRQFF